A single sample gave rise to the 18 T cell receptor beta chains below, sequenced in a study of monozygotic twins with inflammatory bowel disease. Reanalyzing the 5' RACE reads, TCRdb keeps one entry per CDR3 protein, without DNA. The clone table shows approximately 400,000 distinct CDR3 sequences, with the ten largest holding 2% to 3%. Sequencing was carried out using blood. The receptors were gathered from a human donor with ulcerative colitis or Crohn's disease, or a healthy co-twin of an affected twin (not recorded which).

The chain links TRBV12-3 or TRBV12-4 to TRBJ2-2. The CDR3 extends over 15 amino acids. CDR3 amino acids: CASTTDGGLPGELFF.

V is TRBV5-1 and J is TRBJ2-3; TCRdb's D call of TRBD2 is untestable without DNA. Looked up from germline, CDR1 is SGHRS and CDR2 is YFSETQ. This CDR3 has 15 residues. The CDR3 loop is CASSSPGGGADTQYF. Using reference TRBV5-1 and TRBJ2-3 for the parts outside the CDR3, the full variable domain is KAGVTQTPRYLIKTRGQQVTLSCSPISGHRSVSWYQQTPGQGLQFLFEYFSETQRNKGNFPGRFSGRQFSNSRSEMNVSTLELGDSALYLCASSSPGGGADTQYFGPGTRLTVL.

The CDR3: CASSLAKSGANVLTF. V usage is TRBV5-1 and J usage is TRBJ2-6. There are 15 residues in the CDR3. Germline values: CDR1 SGHRS, CDR2 YFSETQ. Using reference TRBV5-1 and TRBJ2-6 for the parts outside the CDR3, the full variable domain is KAGVTQTPRYLIKTRGQQVTLSCSPISGHRSVSWYQQTPGQGLQFLFEYFSETQRNKGNFPGRFSGRQFSNSRSEMNVSTLELGDSALYLCASSLAKSGANVLTFGAGSRLTVL.

The chain carries TRBV20-1 and TRBJ1-4. CDR3 length equals 14 residues. Germline lookup yields CDR1 DFQATT and CDR2 SNEGSKA (reference sequence). CDR3 region: CSARLQSTNEKLFF.

The chain combines TRBV25-1 with TRBJ1-2. This CDR3 contains 12 residues. Germline CDR1 reads MGHDK; CDR2 reads SYGVNS. CDR3 loop: CASSELFYGYTF.

The genes are TRBV5-1 and TRBJ2-7; TCRdb outputs TRBD1, but without DNA this stays unchecked. The CDR3 consists of 15 residues. The germline V gene encodes CDR1 SGHRS and CDR2 YFSETQ. The CDR3 reads CASSSRTRGTDEQYF.

The chain couples TRBV7-8 to TRBJ2-2; TCRdb picks TRBD1, but there is no DNA to check that call. CDR1 and CDR2 from the germline V gene are SGHVS and FQNEAQ. The CDR3 covers 16 residues. This chain's CDR3 is CASSLTGDPNTGELFF. The variable domain in full, with the rest retrieved from reference TRBV7-8 and TRBJ2-2, is GAGVSQSPRYKVAKRGQDVALRCDPISGHVSLFWYQQALGQGPEFLTYFQNEAQLDKSGLPSDRFFAERPEGSVSTLKIQRTQQEDSAVYLCASSLTGDPNTGELFFGEGSRLTVL.

CDR3 region: CASSQLTSGVNEQFF. V and J are TRBV4-3 and TRBJ2-1; TCRdb selects TRBD2, and the lack of DNA leaves this call unchecked. From germline, CDR1 is LGHNA and CDR2 YSLEER. The CDR3 contains 15 residues.

V gene TRBV6-2 or TRBV6-3 combines with J gene TRBJ2-1; checking the TCRdb D call of TRBD1 is not possible without DNA. This CDR3 has 11 amino acids. From germline, CDR1 is MNHEY and CDR2 SVGEGT. The CDR3 here is CASSPGQVEFF.

V gene TRBV29-1 combines with J gene TRBJ2-7. The CDR3 extends over 12 amino acids. Looked up from germline, CDR1 is SQVTM and CDR2 is ANQGSEA. CDR3 sequence reads: CSVAGDFYEQYF.

V gene TRBV2 combines with J gene TRBJ2-2. This CDR3 has 15 residues. Germline V gene lookup returns CDR1 SNHLY and CDR2 FYNNEI. CDR3: CASSDRISNTGELFF. Drawing the rest from reference TRBV2 and TRBJ2-2, the complete variable domain is EPEVTQTPSHQVTQMGQEVILRCVPISNHLYFYWYRQILGQKVEFLVSFYNNEISEKSEIFDDQFSVERPDGSNFTLKIRSTKLEDSAMYFCASSDRISNTGELFFGEGSRLTVL.

V gene TRBV27 combines with J gene TRBJ2-3; absent DNA, TCRdb's TRBD1 call cannot be checked. CDR1 and CDR2 (germline): MNHEY, SMNVEV (reference sequence). The CDR3 loop spans 14 amino acids. CDR3 sequence reads: CASSSPGGPDTQYF.

The rearrangement uses TRBV10-3 and TRBJ2-2; TCRdb's assignment of TRBD1 cannot be checked, as there is no DNA. The germline CDR1 and CDR2 sequences are ENHRY and SYGVKD. The CDR3 length is 15 residues. This chain's CDR3 is CAISGQGQNSGELFF.

The chain recombines TRBV28 with TRBJ2-7; lacking DNA, the TRBD2 call made by TCRdb goes unchecked. There are 13 residues in the CDR3. Germline-derived CDR1 and CDR2 are MDHEN and SYDVKM. The CDR3 loop reads CATKTSEAYEQYF.

The chain has TRBV12-3 or TRBV12-4 and TRBJ1-2. The CDR3 runs to 13 residues. The CDR3 here is CASSLMEGSGYTF.

The CDR3: CSVDALGGINTDTQYF. J is TRBJ2-3 and V is TRBV29-1; as DNA is missing, the TRBD1 call by TCRdb cannot be tested. This CDR3 contains 16 residues. The germline V gene has CDR1 SQVTM and CDR2 ANQGSEA.

The chain joins TRBV5-1 to TRBJ2-2. CDR1 is SGHRS, CDR2 YFSETQ, per germline. CDR3 length equals 13 residues. The CDR3 here is CASSGRNTGELFF.

This rearrangement joins TRBV5-6 to TRBJ2-7; no DNA is available, so the TRBD1 call from TCRdb remains unchecked. The CDR3 has 14 residues. The germline V gene has CDR1 SGHDT and CDR2 YYEEEE. The CDR3 reads CASSGLDRTYEQYF.